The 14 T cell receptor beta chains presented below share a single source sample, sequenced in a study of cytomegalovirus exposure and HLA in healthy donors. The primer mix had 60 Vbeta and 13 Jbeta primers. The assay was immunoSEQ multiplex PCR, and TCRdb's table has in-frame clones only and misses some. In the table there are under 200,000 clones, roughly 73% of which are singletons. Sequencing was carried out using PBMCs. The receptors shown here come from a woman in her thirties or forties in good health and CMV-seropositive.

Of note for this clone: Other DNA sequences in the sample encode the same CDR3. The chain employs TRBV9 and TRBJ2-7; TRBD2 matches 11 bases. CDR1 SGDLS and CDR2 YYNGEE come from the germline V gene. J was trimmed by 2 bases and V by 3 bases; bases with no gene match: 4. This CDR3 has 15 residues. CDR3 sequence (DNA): TGTGCCAGCAGCGCTGGGACTAGCGGCACCTACGAGCAGTACTTC. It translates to CASSAGTSGTYEQYF.

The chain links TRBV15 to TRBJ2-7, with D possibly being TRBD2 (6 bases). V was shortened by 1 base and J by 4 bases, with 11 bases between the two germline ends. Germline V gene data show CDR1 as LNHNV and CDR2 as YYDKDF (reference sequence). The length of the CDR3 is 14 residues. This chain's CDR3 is CATSRAGRLYEQYF. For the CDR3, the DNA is TGTGCCACCAGCAGAGCGGGGAGGTTATACGAGCAGTACTTC.

Written as DNA, the CDR3 is TGTGCCAGCAGTCGGGGGGTCATTGATAATTCACCCCTCCACTTT. Protein: CASSRGVIDNSPLHF. The chain recombines TRBV28 with TRBJ1-6; tentatively, D is TRBD1 (5 bases). Germline V gene sequence: CDR1 MDHEN, CDR2 SYDVKM. Trimming stripped 5 bases from V and 5 bases from J, with 13 bases between. The CDR3 covers 15 residues.

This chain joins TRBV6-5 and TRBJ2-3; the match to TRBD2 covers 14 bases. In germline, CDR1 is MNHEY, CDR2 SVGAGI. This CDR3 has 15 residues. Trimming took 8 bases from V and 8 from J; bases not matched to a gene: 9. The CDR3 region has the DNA TGTGCCAGCGGTAGACTAGCGGGAGGGCCAGGTACGCAGTATTTT. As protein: CASGRLAGGPGTQYF.

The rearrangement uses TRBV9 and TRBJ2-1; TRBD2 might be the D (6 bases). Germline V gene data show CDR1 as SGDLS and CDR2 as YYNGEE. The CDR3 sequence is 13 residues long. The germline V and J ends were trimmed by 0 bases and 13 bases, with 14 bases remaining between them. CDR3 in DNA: TGTGCCAGCAGCGTAGCGGGAGCCCCGGGACAGTTCTTC. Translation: CASSVAGAPGQFF.

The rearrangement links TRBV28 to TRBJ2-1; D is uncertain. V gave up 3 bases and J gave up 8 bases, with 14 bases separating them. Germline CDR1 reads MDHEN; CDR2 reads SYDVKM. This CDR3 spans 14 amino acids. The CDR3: CASSFLDLNDEQFF. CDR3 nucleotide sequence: TGTGCCAGCAGTTTCCTAGATCTCAATGATGAGCAGTTCTTC.

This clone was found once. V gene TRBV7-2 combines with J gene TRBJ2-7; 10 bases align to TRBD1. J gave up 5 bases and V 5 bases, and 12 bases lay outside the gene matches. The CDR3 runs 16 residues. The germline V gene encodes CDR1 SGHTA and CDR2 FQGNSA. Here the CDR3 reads CASSPRLGQGTNEQYF. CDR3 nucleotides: TGTGCCAGCAGCCCAAGATTGGGACAGGGGACCAACGAGCAGTACTTC.

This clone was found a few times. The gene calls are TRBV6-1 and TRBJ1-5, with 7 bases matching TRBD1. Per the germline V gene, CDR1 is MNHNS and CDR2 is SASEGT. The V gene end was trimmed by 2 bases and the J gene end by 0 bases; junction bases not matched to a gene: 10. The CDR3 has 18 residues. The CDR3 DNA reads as TGTGCCAGCAGTGAACCTCAAGGGGGCACCTATAGCAATCAGCCCCAGCATTTT. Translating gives CASSEPQGGTYSNQPQHF.

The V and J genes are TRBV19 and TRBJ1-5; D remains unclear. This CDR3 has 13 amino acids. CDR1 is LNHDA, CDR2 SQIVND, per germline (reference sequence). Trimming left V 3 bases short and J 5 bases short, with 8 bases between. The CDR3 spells CASSIGRDQPQHF. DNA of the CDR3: TGTGCCAGTAGTATTGGGCGAGATCAGCCCCAGCATTTT.

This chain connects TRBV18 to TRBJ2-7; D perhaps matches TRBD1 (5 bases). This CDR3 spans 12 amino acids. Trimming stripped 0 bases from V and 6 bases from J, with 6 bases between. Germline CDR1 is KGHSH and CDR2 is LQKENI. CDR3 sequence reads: CASSPPQGEQYF. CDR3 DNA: TGTGCCAGCTCACCACCGCAGGGCGAGCAGTACTTC.

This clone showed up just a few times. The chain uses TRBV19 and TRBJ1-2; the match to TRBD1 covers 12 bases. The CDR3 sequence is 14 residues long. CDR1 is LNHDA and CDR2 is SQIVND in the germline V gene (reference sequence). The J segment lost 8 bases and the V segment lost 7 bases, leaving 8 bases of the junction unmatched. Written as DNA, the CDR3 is TGTGCCAGTAAGATGGGACAGGGGGCGTTGGGCTACACCTTC. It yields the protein CASKMGQGALGYTF.

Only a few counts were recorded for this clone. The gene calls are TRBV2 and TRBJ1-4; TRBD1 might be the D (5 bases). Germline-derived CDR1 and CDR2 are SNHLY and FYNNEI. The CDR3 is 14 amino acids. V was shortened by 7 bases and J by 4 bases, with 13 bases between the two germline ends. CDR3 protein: CASTTGGVNEKLFF. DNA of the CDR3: TGTGCCAGCACTACTGGAGGGGTTAATGAAAAACTGTTTTTT.

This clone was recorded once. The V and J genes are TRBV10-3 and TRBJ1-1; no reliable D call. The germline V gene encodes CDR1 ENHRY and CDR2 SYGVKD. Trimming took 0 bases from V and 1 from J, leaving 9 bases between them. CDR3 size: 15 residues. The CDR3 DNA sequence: TGTGCCATCAGTGAGTCCGAGCGGGGGAACACTGAAGCTTTCTTT. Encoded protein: CAISESERGNTEAFF.

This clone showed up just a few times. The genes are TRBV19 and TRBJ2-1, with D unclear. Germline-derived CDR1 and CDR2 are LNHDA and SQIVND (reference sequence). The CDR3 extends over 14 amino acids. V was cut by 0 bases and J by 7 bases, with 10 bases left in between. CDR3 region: CASSIEARLNEQFF. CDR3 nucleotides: TGTGCCAGTAGTATAGAAGCCAGGCTAAATGAGCAGTTCTTC.